The clone carrying this T cell receptor beta chain came up many times. For a library built for alpha chains, this beta chain is a stray read; little rests on its size. MiXCR was run by TCRdb on the 5' RACE reads, yielding one entry per CDR3 protein. This sample has 12,000 or so distinct CDR3 sequences; approximately 6.2% occur once, and the top ten carry 10%. Time point meaning: sample taken at primary tumor resection. Extraction of whole RNA from tumor, nontumor lung or frozen PBMC preceded unsorted sequencing. Samples came from approximately 65 TRACERx patients with untreated early-stage lung cancer. J gave up 1 base and V 7 bases, and 6 bases lay outside the gene matches. CDR1 is LNHDA and CDR2 is SQIVND in the germline V gene (reference sequence). CDR3 size: 15 residues. These data originate in a study of spatial heterogeneity in lung cancer.

The sample consisted of normal lung tissue next to the tumor, taken at surgery. The origin of this receptor is a male donor with early-stage non-small cell lung cancer. This chain links TRBV19 with TRBJ2-2; 7 positions match TRBD2. In DNA, the CDR3 is TGTGCCAGTAACCCTAGCGGCTGGAACACCGGGGAGCTGTTTTTT. Protein: CASNPSGWNTGELFF.